Listed below are T cell receptor beta chains from one sample, sequenced in a study of T-cell reconstitution after alpha-beta-depleted transplantation in children. From the PCR reads, TCRdb called clonotypes with MiXCR, one entry per CDR3 protein. The table lists 500,000 or so distinct CDR3 sequences, about an eighth of them singletons. The sample in question was PBMCs, mostly from graft donor cells, obtained 180 days after TCRalphabeta/CD19-depleted stem cell transplant. The source is a female patient between 2 and 10 years old who had a stem cell transplant for aplastic anemia, so the T cells may come from the graft donor. Each CDR3 is given with its conserved first and last residue. D genes are given only for firm matches. Clone size is given for some rows only: seen once, a few or many times, or a class if the clone is expanded.

j_call d_call clone_size v_call cdr3_aa cdr3_nt
TRBJ2-5 TRBD1 few TRBV27 CASSPRQGFSETQYF TGTGCCAGCAGTCCCCGACAGGGATTCTCGGAGACCCAGTACTTC
TRBJ2-1 TRBD2 - TRBV7-8 CASSGTRGVAGEHNEQFF TGTGCCAGCAGCGGCACCCGAGGGGTAGCGGGGGAACACAATGAGCAGTTCTTC
TRBJ1-5 - - TRBV12-3/TRBV12-4 CASSGRRGLNQPQHF TGTGCCAGCAGCGGGAGGCGCGGACTTAATCAGCCCCAGCATTTT
TRBJ1-1 TRBD1 few TRBV5-6 CASRNRGRWDTEAFF TGTGCCTCGAGGAACAGGGGGCGTTGGGACACTGAAGCTTTCTTT
TRBJ2-1 - many TRBV5-1 CASSALLNEQFF TGCGCCAGCAGCGCCCTACTGAATGAGCAGTTCTTC
TRBJ2-3 TRBD1 many TRBV28 CASRGQGRSTDTQYF TGTGCCAGCAGAGGACAGGGGCGCTCCACAGATACGCAGTATTTT
TRBJ2-1 TRBD2 few TRBV24-1 CATSDFTGTSGFNEQFF TGTGCCACCAGTGACTTTACCGGGACTAGCGGCTTCAATGAGCAGTTCTTC
TRBJ1-4 - many TRBV7-2 CASSLVAPHTEKLFF TGTGCCAGCAGCTTAGTGGCTCCTCATACGGAAAAACTGTTTTTT
TRBJ2-7 TRBD1 - TRBV12-3/TRBV12-4 CASSLVQGTGGRYF TGTGCCAGCAGTTTAGTGCAGGGTACAGGGGGCAGGTACTTC
TRBJ2-2 - few TRBV20-1 CSASFRGNTNTGELFF TGCAGTGCTAGCTTCCGGGGGAATACGAACACCGGGGAGCTGTTTTTT
TRBJ2-5 TRBD1 few TRBV28 CASSLNRGNQETQYF TGTGCCAGCAGTTTAAACAGGGGCAACCAAGAGACCCAGTACTTC
TRBJ1-4 - few TRBV7-2 CASSLGSWYVEKLFF TGTGCCAGCAGCTTGGGAAGCTGGTACGTGGAAAAACTGTTTTTT
TRBJ2-7 - many TRBV12-3/TRBV12-4 CASSYLGDYEQYF TGTGCCAGCAGCTACCTTGGAGACTACGAGCAGTACTTC
TRBJ2-1 - few TRBV9 CASSVDFYNEQFF TGTGCCAGCAGCGTGGACTTCTACAATGAGCAGTTCTTC
TRBJ1-2 - - TRBV2 CASRGRGDGYTF TGTGCCAGCAGAGGAAGAGGGGATGGCTACACCTTC
TRBJ2-1 TRBD1 many TRBV6-1 CASTPGQGGYEQFF TGTGCCAGCACTCCGGGACAGGGAGGTTATGAGCAGTTCTTC